Listed below are T cell receptor beta chains from one sample, sequenced in a study of cytomegalovirus exposure and HLA in healthy donors. Some clones are missing from TCRdb's copy, which holds only in-frame ones; the method was immunoSEQ multiplex PCR. The table records approximately 160,000 clones, around 90% of them present only once. Sequencing input: PBMCs. These receptors were taken from a young woman in good health and CMV-seropositive. Each CDR3 is given with its conserved first and last residue. Fields, in order: D gene, V gene, J gene, clone size, CDR3 protein, CDR3 DNA. A D gene is named only where the DNA matches it firmly. A row's size may be missing; if present it is once, few, many or a size class.

d_call: TRBD1; v_call: TRBV2; j_call: TRBJ1-1; clone_size: -; cdr3_aa: CASRTLTGGVTEAFF; cdr3_nt: TGTGCCAGCAGGACCCTGACAGGGGGGGTCACTGAAGCTTTCTTT
d_call: TRBD1; v_call: TRBV18; j_call: TRBJ2-7; clone_size: -; cdr3_aa: CASSTQGWEQYF; cdr3_nt: TGTGCCAGCTCAACACAGGGGTGGGAGCAGTACTTC
d_call: -; v_call: TRBV28; j_call: TRBJ2-7; clone_size: -; cdr3_aa: CASGTGTLPISYEQYF; cdr3_nt: TGTGCCAGCGGGACCGGGACACTCCCTATCTCCTACGAGCAGTACTTC
d_call: TRBD1; v_call: TRBV19; j_call: TRBJ2-3; clone_size: once; cdr3_aa: CASSTTGFTDTQYF; cdr3_nt: TGTGCCAGTAGTACGACAGGGTTCACAGATACGCAGTATTTT
d_call: -; v_call: TRBV5-1; j_call: TRBJ2-3; clone_size: -; cdr3_aa: CASSSTRDTQYF; cdr3_nt: TGCGCCAGCAGCTCCACTAGAGATACGCAGTATTTT
d_call: -; v_call: TRBV7-2; j_call: TRBJ2-7; clone_size: few; cdr3_aa: CASSRAYEQYF; cdr3_nt: TGTGCCAGCAGCCGAGCCTACGAGCAGTACTTC
d_call: -; v_call: TRBV6-1; j_call: TRBJ1-5; clone_size: -; cdr3_aa: CASISGINSNQPQHF; cdr3_nt: TGTGCCAGCATAAGCGGAATCAATAGCAATCAGCCCCAGCATTTT
d_call: -; v_call: TRBV19; j_call: TRBJ2-3; clone_size: few; cdr3_aa: CASSLPGGTDTQYF; cdr3_nt: TGTGCCAGTAGTCTGCCAGGGGGGACAGATACGCAGTATTTT
d_call: -; v_call: TRBV5-6; j_call: TRBJ2-3; clone_size: -; cdr3_aa: CASSFQVTDTQYF; cdr3_nt: TGTGCCAGCAGCTTTCAGGTCACCGATACGCAGTATTTT
d_call: -; v_call: TRBV5-1; j_call: TRBJ2-1; clone_size: -; cdr3_aa: CASSLGGDNEQFF; cdr3_nt: TGCGCCAGCAGCTTGGGGGGAGACAATGAGCAGTTCTTC